This T cell receptor (beta chain) was observed in a study of OX40 agonist ivuxolimab in advanced cancers. Turning to the study itself: One patient with hepatocellular carcinoma and two with cutaneous melanoma, three in all, had partial responses.

Trimming removed 4 bases from V and 2 bases from J, with 15 bases in between. Germline V gives CDR1 MNHEY, CDR2 SVGAGI. The length of the CDR3 is 15 residues. TCRdb's copy holds only in-frame clones and misses some; the assay was immunoSEQ multiplex PCR. The sample records approximately 79,000 clones, nearly 95% being singletons. The material sequenced was CD4+ or CD8+ T cells sorted from blood, taken in a trial of the OX40 agonist ivuxolimab. The chain employs TRBV6-5 and TRBJ2-7; TRBD1 might be the D (5 bases). The sequence was obtained from an adult with an advanced solid tumor such as melanoma, head and neck, liver or kidney cancer. CDR3 DNA sequence: TGTGCCAGCAGTTTATATTGGCAGGGAACCTACGAGCAGTACTTC. This translates into CASSLYWQGTYEQYF.